The 26 T cell receptor beta chains presented below share a single source sample, sequenced in a study of technical replicates of blood from a handful of donors. The repertoire was sequenced with immunoSEQ multiplex PCR; TCRdb's copy has only in-frame clones and lacks some. This sample has tens of thousands of clones, with about 94% found just once. The material sequenced was T cells isolated from PBMCs. The receptors derive from a human donor in good health.

The V call is TRBV5-5, the J call TRBJ1-1; no definite D call. Germline-derived CDR1 and CDR2 are SGHKS and YYEKEE (reference sequence). V lost 4 bases to trimming and J lost 3 bases, with 16 bases between them. The CDR3 covers 15 residues. The CDR3 DNA reads TGTGCCAGCAGCCCTACCTCGCCGGGTCACACTGAAGCTTTCTTT. Translating gives CASSPTSPGHTEAFF. Based on the CDR3 plus reference TRBV5-5 and TRBJ1-1, the full variable domain is DAGVTQSPTHLIKTRGQQVTLRCSPISGHKSVSWYQQVLGQGPQFIFQYYEKEERGRGNFPDRFSARQFPNYSSELNVNALLLGDSALYLCASSPTSPGHTEAFFGQGTRLTVV.

The chain is built from TRBV5-4 and TRBJ2-7, with TRBD1 identical over 9 bases. Trimming at V came to 2 bases and at J to 4 bases, leaving 4 bases not matched to a gene. CDR1 and CDR2 (germline): SGHNT, YYREEE (reference sequence). The CDR3 is 14 amino acids. The CDR3: CASSLGGTGYEQYF. CDR3 DNA sequence: TGTGCCAGCAGCTTAGGTGGGACAGGGTACGAGCAGTACTTC.

V is TRBV10-3 and J is TRBJ2-7; 8 bases fit TRBD1. With V trimmed by 8 bases and J by 2 bases, 11 bases remained unmatched. The CDR3 has 15 amino acids. The germline gives CDR1 ENHRY, CDR2 SYGVKD. CDR3 sequence (DNA): TGTGCCATCCGAGGGGTGGACAGGGTCCCCTACGAGCAGTACTTC. Translating it yields CAIRGVDRVPYEQYF.

This chain joins TRBV5-1 and TRBJ2-1; 11 bases line up with TRBD1. The CDR3 has 14 amino acids. CDR1 is SGHRS and CDR2 is YFSETQ in the germline V gene. The trim removed 7 bases at V and 9 bases at J, leaving 9 bases unmatched. CDR3 region: CASFGGQGAGEQFF. CDR3 coding DNA: TGCGCCAGCTTTGGCGGACAGGGGGCAGGTGAGCAGTTCTTC. The variable domain in full, with the rest retrieved from reference TRBV5-1 and TRBJ2-1, is KAGVTQTPRYLIKTRGQQVTLSCSPISGHRSVSWYQQTPGQGLQFLFEYFSETQRNKGNFPGRFSGRQFSNSRSEMNVSTLELGDSALYLCASFGGQGAGEQFFGPGTRLTVL.

This clone was seen only once. This rearrangement joins TRBV28 to TRBJ2-7; a weak D match, TRBD2 (6 bases). The V end was cut by 6 bases, the J end by 6 bases, with 12 bases between. From germline, CDR1 is MDHEN and CDR2 SYDVKM. CDR3 length: 12 residues. CDR3 sequence (DNA): TGTGCCAGCAGGTGGGGGAGGCTCGAGCAGTACTTC. Protein sequence: CASRWGRLEQYF. Full variable domain (missing parts from reference TRBV28 and TRBJ2-7): DVKVTQSSRYLVKRTGEKVFLECVQDMDHENMFWYRQDPGLGLRLIYFSYDVKMKEKGDIPEGYSVSREKKERFSLILESASTNQTSMYLCASRWGRLEQYFGPGTRLTVT.

This clone was found once. V is TRBV7-6 and J is TRBJ2-7, with TRBD1 identical over 7 bases. From germline, CDR1 is SGHVS and CDR2 FNYEAQ. Trimming took 0 bases from V and 4 from J; bases not matched to a gene: 6. The CDR3 consists of 15 residues. The chain's CDR3 is CASSLAPGGRYEQYF. DNA for the CDR3: TGTGCCAGCAGCTTAGCCCCAGGGGGTAGGTACGAGCAGTACTTC.

The chain uses TRBV30 and TRBJ1-3; D remains ambiguous. This CDR3 has 15 residues. Germline V gives CDR1 GTSNPN, CDR2 SVGIG (reference sequence). The V and J ends lost 1 base and 4 bases respectively, with 14 bases between them. The CDR3 nucleotides read TGTGCCTGGAGTGGTCTTGTCGGGGAAGGAAACACCATATATTTT. Its protein product is CAWSGLVGEGNTIYF.

The rearrangement joins TRBV14 to TRBJ1-1; 10 nucleotides align to TRBD1. CDR1 SGHDN and CDR2 FVKESK come from the germline V gene. The CDR3 is 15 amino acids. J lost 7 bases, V lost 5 bases, and 10 bases had no gene match. The CDR3 DNA reads TGTGCCAGCAGCAAAAGACAGGGGGCTTTATTTGAAGCTTTCTTT. Translation gives CASSKRQGALFEAFF.

The chain employs TRBV4-2 and TRBJ1-1, with 9 bases lining up with TRBD1. The CDR3 loop spans 13 amino acids. CDR1 and CDR2 from the germline V gene are LGHNA and YNFKEQ. J gave up 6 bases and V 5 bases, and 4 bases lay outside the gene matches. The CDR3 region has the DNA TGTGCCAGCAGCTCGGGACAGGGCGCTGAAGCTTTCTTT. It translates to CASSSGQGAEAFF.

To note about this clone: The junction differs from germline at one of its ends, possibly a read error. The rearrangement links TRBV7-7 to TRBJ2-2; TRBD1 agrees at 7 bases. This CDR3 spans 15 amino acids. Germline CDR1 reads SSHAT; CDR2 reads FNYEAQ (reference sequence). The CDR3 nucleotides are TGTGCTAGCAGCTTAGGGACAGTGGGTTCCGGGGAGCTGTTTTTT. As protein: CASSLGTVGSGELFF.

The chain joins TRBV2 to TRBJ1-3, with 7 nucleotides matching TRBD1. Germline V lookup: CDR1 SNHLY, CDR2 FYNNEI. V was clipped by 6 bases and J by 0 bases; unmatched bases: 5. The CDR3 covers 15 residues. CDR3 coding DNA: TGTGCCAGCAGGAGGGACAGCAACTCTGGAAACACCATATATTTT. It specifies CASRRDSNSGNTIYF.

The genes are TRBV6-1 and TRBJ2-6; D gene ambiguous. The CDR3 has 13 amino acids. Between the trimmed V and J ends, which lost 8 bases and 0 bases, there was a span of 5 bases. Germline V CDR1 and CDR2: MNHNS, SASEGT. The CDR3 region is CASASSGANVLTF. The CDR3 DNA reads TGTGCCAGCGCGTCCTCTGGGGCCAACGTCCTGACTTTC.

The rearrangement links TRBV5-1 to TRBJ2-3; D is undetermined. Germline-derived CDR1 and CDR2 are SGHRS and YFSETQ. Trimming shortened V by 7 bases and J by 1 base, and 16 bases separated the two germline ends. This CDR3 contains 15 residues. This chain's CDR3 is CASSLPGGGTDTQYF. CDR3 in DNA: TGCGCCAGCTCCCTGCCGGGTGGTGGCACAGATACGCAGTATTTT.

This sequence joins TRBV5-1 and TRBJ2-1, with a weak D call TRBD1 (11 bases). Trimming took 4 bases from V and 0 from J, leaving 23 bases between them. From germline, CDR1 is SGHRS and CDR2 YFSETQ. CDR3 length equals 19 residues. The CDR3: CASSGQGASGRTSYNEQFF. The CDR3 region has the DNA TGCGCCAGCAGCGGACAGGGGGCTAGCGGGAGAACCTCCTACAATGAGCAGTTCTTC.

The gene calls are TRBV7-9 and TRBJ1-5; 7 bases map to TRBD1. Germline assignment: CDR1 SEHNR and CDR2 FQNEAQ (reference sequence). The CDR3 is made up of 13 amino acids. V gave up 1 base and J gave up 9 bases; unmatched junction bases: 3. The CDR3 reads CASSLDRGGPQHF. CDR3 DNA sequence: TGTGCCAGCAGCTTAGACAGGGGTGGGCCCCAGCATTTT. The whole variable domain, remainder taken from reference TRBV7-9 and TRBJ1-5, is DTGVSQNPRHKITKRGQNVTFRCDPISEHNRLYWYRQTLGQGPEFLTYFQNEAQLEKSRLLSDRFSAERPKGSFSTLEIQRTEQGDSAMYLCASSLDRGGPQHFGDGTRLSIL.

The chain recombines TRBV5-1 with TRBJ2-6, with 7 bases fitting TRBD1. CDR1 and CDR2 from the germline V gene are SGHRS and YFSETQ. The V segment lost 1 base and the J segment 0 bases; nucleotides outside the gene matches: 4. This CDR3 is 17 amino acids long. Written as DNA, the CDR3 is TGCGCCAGCAGCTTGATGGGACAGAGCTCTGGGGCCAACGTCCTGACTTTC. It encodes CASSLMGQSSGANVLTF.

V and J are TRBV4-1 and TRBJ2-1; TRBD2 is a possible D gene (5 bases). The V gene lost 0 bases and the J gene lost 4 bases, with 16 bases spanning the gap. CDR3 size: 17 residues. Germline V gives CDR1 MGHRA, CDR2 YSYEKL. This chain's CDR3 is CASSQERAAALYNEQFF. The CDR3 coding sequence is TGCGCCAGCAGCCAAGAACGCGCAGCGGCACTTTACAATGAGCAGTTCTTC.

V and J are TRBV6-6 and TRBJ2-1; D remains unclear. The germline V gene encodes CDR1 MNHNY and CDR2 SVGAGI (reference sequence). V was pared by 6 bases and J by 3 bases, with 6 bases between. The CDR3 is made up of 12 amino acids. This CDR3 reads CASSSLYNEQFF. DNA for the CDR3: TGTGCCAGCAGCTCCCTCTACAATGAGCAGTTCTTC.

This clone was counted only a few times. This chain connects TRBV6-5 to TRBJ1-5; D is unclear. Germline V lookup: CDR1 MNHEY, CDR2 SVGAGI. The CDR3 length is 13 residues. V lost 6 bases and J 3 bases, leaving 9 bases between the germline ends. The CDR3 sequence: CASRRGNNQPQHF. Here the CDR3 DNA reads TGTGCCAGCAGAAGAGGGAACAATCAGCCCCAGCATTTT.

The chain joins TRBV6-1 to TRBJ1-1, with 8 bases identical to TRBD1. CDR3 length: 15 amino acids. After removal of 2 bases from V and 6 bases from J, the junction contained 8 bases not matched to a gene. CDR1 is MNHNS and CDR2 is SASEGT in the germline V gene. Here the CDR3 reads CASSEQGTGSPEAFF. DNA for the CDR3: TGTGCCAGCAGTGAACAGGGGACAGGCAGCCCTGAAGCTTTCTTT.

The chain has TRBV7-9 and TRBJ1-1; TRBD1 matches at 7 bases. The V segment lost 10 bases and the J segment 8 bases; nucleotides outside the gene matches: 13. Germline CDR1 reads SEHNR; CDR2 reads FQNEAQ (reference sequence). The CDR3 has 13 amino acids. In DNA form, the CDR3 reads TGTGCCACTCTTTTAGGACAGGCAAGGGAAGCTTTCTTT. Translating it yields CATLLGQAREAFF.

The J gene is TRBJ2-2, the V gene TRBV5-1, with 7 bases lining up with TRBD1. This CDR3 spans 19 amino acids. J was trimmed by 0 bases and V by 0 bases; bases with no gene match: 11. CDR1 and CDR2 from the germline V gene are SGHRS and YFSETQ. The CDR3 DNA is TGCGCCAGCAGCTTGGCCTCAGGGGGTTCCAAATCGAACACCGGGGAGCTGTTTTTT. Amino acid sequence: CASSLASGGSKSNTGELFF.

This chain connects TRBV2 to TRBJ1-2; 9 positions agree with TRBD1. J lost 4 bases, V lost 7 bases, and 16 bases had no gene match. Germline loops: CDR1 SNHLY, CDR2 FYNNEI. The CDR3 is made up of 17 amino acids. CDR3 sequence: CASTTTAGTGTSYGYTF. The DNA of the CDR3 is TGTGCCAGCACTACTACCGCCGGGACAGGGACCTCCTATGGCTACACCTTC.

The chain combines TRBV5-6 with TRBJ1-1; TRBD1 is a possible D gene (5 bases). Germline-derived CDR1 and CDR2 are SGHDT and YYEEEE. V gave up 0 bases and J gave up 11 bases, with 17 bases separating them. The CDR3 sequence is 14 residues long. The CDR3 is CASSLGAGFLEAFF. The CDR3 DNA follows: TGTGCCAGCAGCTTGGGAGCAGGGTTCCTTGAGGCTTTCTTT.

The rearrangement uses TRBV7-9 and TRBJ2-3; D ambiguous. V gave up 1 base and J gave up 5 bases, with 7 bases separating them. Per the germline V gene, CDR1 is SEHNR and CDR2 is FQNEAQ (reference sequence). The CDR3 loop spans 13 amino acids. The CDR3 reads CASSLVQRDTQYF. CDR3 nucleotides: TGTGCCAGCAGCTTAGTACAGAGAGATACGCAGTATTTT.

This clone appeared once. This chain uses TRBV2 with TRBJ2-1, with D perhaps matching TRBD2 (6 bases). The germline V gene has CDR1 SNHLY and CDR2 FYNNEI. V dropped 5 bases and J dropped 8 bases, with 10 bases sitting between them. The CDR3 consists of 12 residues. The CDR3 protein is CASSRRGDEQFF. CDR3 sequence (DNA): TGTGCCAGCAGTCGGAGGGGCGATGAGCAGTTCTTC.